The sequence of this T cell receptor (beta chain) was determined in a study of shared clonotypes between healthy human individuals. Whole-study findings and limits: Donor scarcity curtailed the genetic and exposure-history diversity represented herein.

CDR1 and CDR2 from the germline V gene are MRHNA and SNTAGT. The CDR3 consists of 14 residues. V gave up 4 bases and J gave up 4 bases; unmatched junction bases: 5. About this clone itself: The antigen is not known.

In replicate PCRs of unsorted PBMC, approximately 0.3 ug DNA, tens of thousands of T cell genomes, was used. The unsorted PBMC sample used ten immunoSEQ deep assay plates. The method was immunoSEQ multiplex PCR; TCRdb's version includes in-frame clones alone and lacks a portion of them. The table lists about 520,000 clones, roughly 80% of them singletons. The rearrangement joins TRBV6-4 to TRBJ2-3, with 7 bases fitting TRBD1. This clonotype was sampled from a woman aged 40 to 50 in good health. Some clones in this sample may be carry-over from other donors' samples. Sample: PBMCs. The CDR3 DNA follows: TGTGCCAGCAGTGGACAGGGTGGCGCAGATACGCAGTATTTT. Translation: CASSGQGGADTQYF.